The 31 T cell receptor beta chains given below trace back to one sample, sequenced in a study of blood T cells in healthy people across ages (dated by TCRdb to 2014 to 2015). Libraries were built with 5' RACE. The sequencer listed for this sample is Illumina HiSeq 2500. A second PCR of about 7 to 12 cycles was run with a J-beta primer mix and a sample-barcoded 5' primer. TCRdb trimmed public reads at Q25 via fastp, called clones via MiXCR and kept in-frame beta chains. Rows with one shared CDR3 protein collapse into an entry with the most common genes and DNA. The sample contains approximately 800,000 distinct CDR3 sequences, about 46% of them found a single time. In total, the top ten clones hold 15% to 20% of the sample. The sequencing sample was made of blood. The source is an older man in good health.

This clonotype was seen repeatedly, ten times or more. V and J are TRBV6-2 or TRBV6-3 and TRBJ2-6, with 8 bases aligning to TRBD2. With V trimmed by 5 bases and J by 3 bases, 9 bases remained unmatched. The CDR3 runs to 17 residues. CDR1 is MNHEY and CDR2 is SVGEGT in the germline V gene. CDR3 bases: TGTGCCAGCAGTACCTCAAGCGGGAGAGGTGGGGCCAACGTCCTGACTTTC. This codes for CASSTSSGRGGANVLTF.

This sequence joins TRBV6-6 and TRBJ2-3, with 7 nucleotides matching TRBD1. This CDR3 has 16 residues. The ends lost 6 bases at V and 0 bases at J; junction bases unmatched: 9. CDR1 is MNHNY, CDR2 SVGAGI, per germline (reference sequence). The CDR3 region is CASRVTSGGSTDTQYF. The DNA for the CDR3 is TGTGCCAGCAGAGTCACATCAGGGGGAAGCACAGATACGCAGTATTTT.

The gene calls are TRBV28 and TRBJ1-3; tentative D call: TRBD1 (5 bases). Germline CDR1 reads MDHEN; CDR2 reads SYDVKM. The ends were cut back, 5 bases at V and 6 bases at J, with 14 bases in the middle. The CDR3 is made up of 14 amino acids. The CDR3 DNA follows: TGTGCCAGCAGTGAGGGAGGGACTGAAAACACCATATATTTT. Translated: CASSEGGTENTIYF.

The chain links TRBV20-1 to TRBJ2-1, with 10 nucleotides matching TRBD2. The closer fit of TRBJ2-7 to the DNA end suggests the J call may be wrong. Germline loops: CDR1 DFQATT, CDR2 SNEGSKA (reference sequence). The CDR3 is made up of 16 amino acids. As DNA, the CDR3 is TGCAGTGCGGGGACTAGCGACGCAAGCTCCTACAATGAGCAGTACTTC. Encoded protein: CSAGTSDASSYNEQYF.

The V call is TRBV28, the J call TRBJ1-4; D is unclear. Trimming removed 9 bases from V and 7 bases from J, with 18 bases in between. Germline V lookup: CDR1 MDHEN, CDR2 SYDVKM. The CDR3 totals 14 residues. The CDR3 region is CASTKSGGSEKLFF. As DNA, the CDR3 is TGTGCCAGTACTAAAAGTGGTGGCAGTGAAAAACTGTTTTTT.

In this sample, this clonotype turned up many times. V usage is TRBV12-3 or TRBV12-4 and J usage is TRBJ2-1; TRBD2 matches at 8 bases. The CDR3 spans 15 residues. Trimming at V came to 1 base and at J to 11 bases, leaving 10 bases not matched to a gene. The CDR3: CASSLGGLVGSKQFF. CDR3 coding DNA: TGTGCCAGCAGTTTAGGGGGACTAGTAGGGTCAAAGCAGTTCTTC.

This clonotype was seen a few times. The rearrangement uses TRBV28 and TRBJ1-4; D gene ambiguous. V lost 8 bases and J 4 bases, leaving 17 bases between the germline ends. The germline gives CDR1 MDHEN, CDR2 SYDVKM. The CDR3 totals 15 residues. The CDR3 here is CASSPERGFNEKLFF. The CDR3 coding sequence is TGTGCCAGCTCCCCCGAGCGGGGATTTAATGAAAAACTGTTTTTT.

This clonotype was recorded a few times. The rearrangement joins TRBV2 to TRBJ2-5; TRBD2 is a possible D gene (6 bases). This CDR3 spans 12 amino acids. The V end lost 9 bases, the J end lost 5 bases, and 13 bases lay between the germline ends. Germline V gene sequence: CDR1 SNHLY, CDR2 FYNNEI. The DNA of the CDR3 is TGTGCCAGTGGACTACCGTATGAGACCCAGTACTTC. Translating gives CASGLPYETQYF.

This chain uses TRBV7-3 with TRBJ2-2; either TRBD1 or TRBD2 may supply D (5 bases each). The CDR3 loop spans 14 amino acids. V lost 5 bases, J lost 2 bases, and 9 bases lay in between. CDR1 is SGHTA and CDR2 is FQGTGA in the germline V gene. CDR3 bases: TGTGCCAGCAGCCCGGGACCCAACACCGGGGAGCTGTTTTTT. Its protein is CASSPGPNTGELFF.

The genes are TRBV20-1 and TRBJ2-1; 8 bases map to TRBD2. Trimming took 5 bases from V and 8 from J; bases not matched to a gene: 14. CDR1 DFQATT and CDR2 SNEGSKA come from the germline V gene (reference sequence). The CDR3 is made up of 15 amino acids. The CDR3 DNA follows: TGCAGTGCTCGAGCGGGGGTCGGTAGTATCGATGAGCAGTTCTTC. Translating it yields CSARAGVGSIDEQFF.

The chain has TRBV20-1 and TRBJ1-4, with no clear D. The length of the CDR3 is 13 residues. V gave up 3 bases and J gave up 3 bases, with 8 bases separating them. Germline V lookup: CDR1 DFQATT, CDR2 SNEGSKA (reference sequence). The CDR3 DNA reads as TGCAGTGCTAGTCCGGGGTCTAATGAAAAACTGTTTTTT. Protein sequence: CSASPGSNEKLFF.

This rearrangement joins TRBV4-3 to TRBJ2-5; TRBD2 aligns across 9 bases. Germline-derived CDR1 and CDR2 are LGHNA and YSLEER. The CDR3 covers 15 residues. J gave up 1 base and V 4 bases, and 4 bases lay outside the gene matches. The CDR3 nucleotides read TGCGCCAGCAGCCGTGAGACTAGCGGCCAAGAGACCCAGTACTTC. Encoded protein: CASSRETSGQETQYF.

As to this clonotype: This may be a read error: a much more frequent sequence differs by one nucleotide. The V and J genes are TRBV7-8 and TRBJ2-1; possibly TRBD1 for D (5 bases). This CDR3 region has 14 residues. Germline CDR1 SGHVS, CDR2 FQNEAQ. The CDR3: CAGSIRRQIHEQFF. The CDR3 coding sequence is TGTGCCGGCAGCATAAGAAGACAGATCCATGAGCAGTTCTTC.

The chain carries TRBV21-1 and TRBJ2-6; TRBD1 was called by the table and not checked on the DNA. TRBV21-1 is marked as a pseudogene. The length of the CDR3 is 19 residues. CDR3 sequence: CASSNIDRGRWPGANVLTF. CDR3 DNA sequence: TGTGCCAGCAGCAATATCGACAGGGGGCGTTGGCCCGGGGCCAACGTCCTGACTTTC.

The table lists this clonotype with many counts. CDR3 sequence reads: CASSEGTATYEQYF. The CDR3 DNA reads TGTGCCAGCAGTGAAGGGACCGCTACCTACGAGCAGTACTTC. The chain links TRBV25-1 to TRBJ2-7; D possibly matches TRBD1 or TRBD2 (5 bases each). Between the trimmed V and J ends, which lost 2 bases and 2 bases, there was a span of 10 bases. The CDR3 loop spans 14 amino acids. CDR1 MGHDK and CDR2 SYGVNS come from the germline V gene.

This clonotype has a handful of counts. This chain connects TRBV20-1 to TRBJ2-1, with D possibly being TRBD1 (6 bases). Germline loops: CDR1 DFQATT, CDR2 SNEGSKA (reference sequence). V was cut by 7 bases and J by 7 bases, with 14 bases left in between. The CDR3 runs 12 residues. The CDR3 nucleotides are TGCAGTGTTAAGGGGGTAACAAATGAGCAGTTCTTC. Translated, it gives CSVKGVTNEQFF.

V gene TRBV7-9 combines with J gene TRBJ2-7; D remains unclear. Trimming removed 1 base from V and 5 bases from J, with 9 bases in between. The CDR3 totals 13 residues. Germline V gene data show CDR1 as SEHNR and CDR2 as FQNEAQ (reference sequence). DNA of the CDR3: TGTGCCAGCAGCTTAGTAAGAGCCCACGAGCAGTACTTC. It is translated as CASSLVRAHEQYF.

The sample holds a few counts of this clonotype. V is TRBV15 and J is TRBJ2-2; D is unclear. V dropped 5 bases and J dropped 4 bases, with 11 bases sitting between them. Germline CDR1 reads LNHNV; CDR2 reads YYDKDF (reference sequence). The CDR3 has 14 amino acids. The CDR3 DNA reads TGTGCCACCAGCCGAGTAGGTGTCACCGGGGAGCTGTTTTTT. It yields the protein CATSRVGVTGELFF.

The chain employs TRBV7-9 and TRBJ2-3; no reliable D call. This CDR3 is 16 amino acids long. Germline V gene sequence: CDR1 SEHNR, CDR2 FQNEAQ (reference sequence). With 3 bases removed from V and 0 bases from J, the gap between germline ends came to 13 bases. The CDR3 coding sequence is TGTGCCAGCAGCTTGTCGGAACTCAAGAGCACAGATACGCAGTATTTT. This encodes CASSLSELKSTDTQYF.

This clonotype was counted at least ten times. The rearrangement joins TRBV7-2 to TRBJ2-3; tentatively, D is TRBD1 (6 bases). V was trimmed by 5 bases and J by 2 bases, leaving 8 bases between them. Germline assignment: CDR1 SGHTA and CDR2 FQGNSA. This CDR3 is 13 amino acids long. The CDR3 region is CASSDRFTDTQYF. In nucleotides, the CDR3 is TGTGCCAGCAGCGACAGGTTCACAGATACGCAGTATTTT.

This clonotype has a count of ten or more. The rearrangement joins TRBV6-1 to TRBJ2-5; tentative D call: TRBD2 (5 bases). V shed 3 bases and J shed 2 bases, with 10 bases lying between them. The CDR3 has 14 amino acids. Germline CDR1 is MNHNS and CDR2 is SASEGT. For the CDR3, the DNA is TGTGCCAGCAGTGATACTAGATCGCAAGAGACCCAGTACTTC. This translates into CASSDTRSQETQYF.

CDR3 nucleotides: TGCGCCAGCAGCTTCGGCGGCAATTCACCCCTCCACTTT. This sequence encodes CASSFGGNSPLHF. The chain has TRBV5-1 and TRBJ1-6; D is unresolved. Germline assignment: CDR1 SGHRS and CDR2 YFSETQ. The CDR3 contains 13 residues. With 2 bases removed from V and 7 bases from J, the gap between germline ends came to 7 bases.

This clonotype was seen ten or more times. This rearrangement joins TRBV6-2 or TRBV6-3 to TRBJ2-5; 10 bases agree with TRBD2. Looked up from germline, CDR1 is MNHEY and CDR2 is SVGEGT. After removal of 6 bases from V and 2 bases from J, the junction contained 0 bases not matched to a gene. The length of the CDR3 is 13 residues. CDR3: CASRLAGQETQYF. The DNA for the CDR3 is TGTGCCAGCAGACTAGCGGGACAAGAGACCCAGTACTTC.

V usage is TRBV7-3 and J usage is TRBJ2-1; the match to TRBD2 covers 12 bases. V lost 3 bases and J lost 7; bases outside the gene matches: 7. Germline-derived CDR1 and CDR2 are SGHTA and FQGTGA. The CDR3 runs 16 residues. The CDR3 coding sequence is TGTGCCAGCAGCTTTTCTAGCGGGAGGGCAGGTAATGAGCAGTTCTTC. Translating it yields CASSFSSGRAGNEQFF.

The chain combines TRBV7-2 with TRBJ2-3, with 11 bases matching TRBD2. CDR3 length: 16 amino acids. J was trimmed by 2 bases and V by 3 bases; bases with no gene match: 4. Per the germline V gene, CDR1 is SGHTA and CDR2 is FQGNSA. The CDR3 sequence: CASSLGTSGITDTQYF. CDR3 coding DNA: TGTGCCAGCAGCTTGGGGACTAGCGGAATCACAGATACGCAGTATTTT.

This clonotype was detected a few times. The CDR3 nucleotides are TGCAGCGTTGAAGAGGGAGGCGGGAGGGCCTCGGGTGAGCAGTACTTC. Translating gives CSVEEGGGRASGEQYF. V is TRBV29-1 and J is TRBJ2-7, with 9 bases that match TRBD2. The CDR3 runs 16 residues. The trim removed 0 bases at V and 7 bases at J, leaving 13 bases unmatched. Germline V gives CDR1 SQVTM, CDR2 ANQGSEA.

This chain uses TRBV6-2 or TRBV6-3 with TRBJ2-1; 11 bases are a match to TRBD2. The DNA end lines up better with TRBJ2-7; the J call may be wrong. The germline CDR1 and CDR2 sequences are MNHEY and SVGEGT. This CDR3 has 16 amino acids. The CDR3 sequence is CASTSLGTSGYNEQYF. The DNA for the CDR3 is TGTGCCAGCACCTCCCTCGGGACTAGCGGATACAATGAGCAGTACTTC.

Turning to this clonotype: One end of the junction does not line up with germline, which may come from a read error. The CDR3 loop reads CAGSPWTDTEAFF. The CDR3 nucleotides are TGTGCCGGCAGTCCCTGGACAGACACTGAAGCTTTCTTT. V is TRBV9 and J is TRBJ1-1; a weak D match, TRBD1 (6 bases). CDR3 size: 13 residues. Germline values: CDR1 SGDLS, CDR2 YYNGEE.

The chain is built from TRBV7-2 and TRBJ2-3; 16 bases agree with TRBD2. The CDR3 is 17 residues long. Trimming cost V 4 bases and J 7 bases; bases outside gene matches: 8. From germline, CDR1 is SGHTA and CDR2 FQGNSA. Here the CDR3 reads CASSSSGLAGGQNTQYF. The CDR3 coding sequence is TGTGCCAGCAGCTCATCGGGACTAGCGGGAGGGCAAAATACGCAGTATTTT.

As DNA, the CDR3 is TGTGCCAGCAGCTTTCTGACTAGCGGGAGATCCCAAGAGACCCAGTACTTC. Amino acid sequence: CASSFLTSGRSQETQYF. V is TRBV11-2 and J is TRBJ2-5, with 12 bases identical to TRBD2. The CDR3 sequence is 17 residues long. The junction had 6 bases not matched to a gene; V was cut back by 3 bases and J by 1 base. CDR1 is SGHAT and CDR2 is FQNNGV in the germline V gene.

V usage is TRBV12-3 or TRBV12-4 and J usage is TRBJ2-3; D remains unclear. The CDR3 length is 12 residues. Trimming removed 8 bases from V and 5 bases from J, with 11 bases in between. CDR3 sequence: CASGPPGDTQYF. The CDR3 coding sequence is TGTGCCAGCGGACCCCCCGGAGATACGCAGTATTTT.